These 16 T cell receptor beta chains originate from one sample sequenced in a study of EBV T-cell therapy then PD-1 blockade in nasopharyngeal carcinoma. These receptors have no identified antigens. TCRdb's table, derived via immunoSEQ multiplex PCR, lists solely in-frame clones and lacks some. This sample has 20,000 or so clones, with about 80% found just once. The time point is: 266 days after commencement of treatment, after nivolumab therapy. Documented treatment: AdE1-LMPpoly-expanded autologous EBV-specific T-cell therapy followed by anti-PD-1 nivolumab. The sample consisted of CD8+ T cells from blood, taken around day 300 from a patient whose treatment included autologous EBV-specific T cells and nivolumab. Every receptor here comes from a man in his forties with nasopharyngeal carcinoma.

The V call is TRBV5-4, the J call TRBJ2-7, with D unresolved. There are 12 residues in the CDR3. Germline loops: CDR1 SGHNT, CDR2 YYREEE (reference sequence). The V end was cut by 1 base, the J end by 6 bases, with 8 bases between. DNA for the CDR3: TGTGCCAGCAGCTTGTGGCGAGGCGAGCAGTACTTC. Amino acid sequence: CASSLWRGEQYF.

The genes are TRBV6-6 and TRBJ2-7; D gene ambiguous. The V gene's germline CDR1 is MNHNY and CDR2 SVGAGI (reference sequence). Trimming pared 4 bases from V and 2 bases from J, leaving 18 bases between. The CDR3 totals 16 residues. The CDR3, as DNA: TGTGCCAGCAGTTCGCCGGACCGCCCAAGGCCCTACGAGCAGTACTTC. This codes for CASSSPDRPRPYEQYF.

The chain has TRBV4-1 and TRBJ2-1, with D possibly matching TRBD1 (7 bases). The length of the CDR3 is 18 residues. Germline V gene data show CDR1 as MGHRA and CDR2 as YSYEKL. V lost 1 base and J 7 bases, leaving 23 bases between the germline ends. The CDR3 reads CASSQVRDRQGLGNEQFF. In DNA, the CDR3 is TGCGCCAGCAGCCAAGTCAGGGACAGACAGGGACTCGGGAATGAGCAGTTCTTC.

This chain joins TRBV27 and TRBJ2-7; perhaps TRBD1 as D (6 bases). With 5 bases removed from V and 8 bases from J, the gap between germline ends came to 19 bases. The CDR3 is made up of 14 amino acids. Germline V CDR1 and CDR2: MNHEY, SMNVEV (reference sequence). The CDR3 spells CASSNGQWASKQYF. The CDR3, as DNA: TGTGCCAGCAGTAACGGACAGTGGGCCTCAAAGCAGTACTTC.

This clone came up a few times. The genes are TRBV21-1 and TRBJ1-1; the tabulated D call, TRBD1, remains unverified against the DNA. TRBV21-1 is a documented pseudogene. The CDR3 is 13 residues long. The CDR3 DNA follows: TGTGCCAGGGATCAGGGATTTAGGACTGAAGCTTTCTTT. It is translated as CARDQGFRTEAFF.

The DNA for the CDR3 is TGTGCCAGCATCCTGTTTGGGTCTGGAAACACCATATATTTT. As protein: CASILFGSGNTIYF. This rearrangement joins TRBV2 to TRBJ1-3; D remains unclear. The germline V and J ends were trimmed by 7 bases and 1 base, with 11 bases remaining between them. The CDR3 extends over 14 amino acids. Germline lookup yields CDR1 SNHLY and CDR2 FYNNEI.

This sequence joins TRBV7-9 and TRBJ2-4; D may correspond to TRBD1 or TRBD2 (6 bases each). Per the germline V gene, CDR1 is SEHNR and CDR2 is FQNEAQ (reference sequence). CDR3 length: 17 amino acids. V lost 1 base and J 1 base, leaving 14 bases between the germline ends. CDR3 loop: CASSLGPGEVAKNIQYF. Here the CDR3 DNA reads TGTGCCAGCAGCTTAGGGCCAGGGGAGGTGGCCAAAAACATTCAGTACTTC.

The chain is built from TRBV10-3 and TRBJ2-4; no clear D. The V and J ends lost 3 bases and 1 base respectively, with 10 bases between them. CDR3 length equals 15 residues. CDR1 and CDR2 (germline): ENHRY, SYGVKD. This CDR3 reads CAISDPITAKNIQYF. The CDR3 region has the DNA TGTGCCATCAGTGATCCTATTACGGCCAAAAACATTCAGTACTTC.

V gene TRBV25-1 combines with J gene TRBJ2-1, with TRBD1 identical over 8 bases. This CDR3 is 15 amino acids long. J gave up 0 bases and V 4 bases, and 2 bases lay outside the gene matches. Germline V lookup: CDR1 MGHDK, CDR2 SYGVNS. Written as DNA, the CDR3 is TGTGCCAGCAGTGGGACAGGGAGCTCCTACAATGAGCAGTTCTTC. As protein: CASSGTGSSYNEQFF.

In this sample, this clone turned up once. The chain has TRBV6-1 and TRBJ2-3; TRBD1 is a possible D gene (5 bases). The CDR3 covers 15 residues. The germline V gene has CDR1 MNHNS and CDR2 SASEGT. With 2 bases removed from V and 1 base from J, the gap between germline ends came to 10 bases. The CDR3 reads CASSESTGGTDTQYF. The CDR3 coding sequence is TGTGCCAGCAGTGAATCCACAGGAGGCACAGATACGCAGTATTTT.

The chain combines TRBV5-8 with TRBJ1-3, with D tentatively TRBD1 (5 bases). V dropped 2 bases and J dropped 0 bases, with 9 bases sitting between them. CDR1 SGHTS and CDR2 YDEGEE come from the germline V gene. The CDR3 sequence is 15 residues long. The CDR3 DNA is TGTGCCAGCAGCTTAGGGGACTCCTCTGGAAACACCATATATTTT. Translation gives CASSLGDSSGNTIYF.

The genes are TRBV28 and TRBJ2-7, with 8 bases matching TRBD1. V lost 4 bases, J lost 3 bases, and 8 bases stayed unmatched. Germline-derived CDR1 and CDR2 are MDHEN and SYDVKM. This CDR3 has 15 amino acids. CDR3 region: CASSYIGQGDYEQYF. The CDR3 DNA sequence: TGTGCCAGCAGTTATATTGGACAGGGAGACTACGAGCAGTACTTC. Filled out from reference TRBV28 and TRBJ2-7, the complete variable domain reads DVKVTQSSRYLVKRTGEKVFLECVQDMDHENMFWYRQDPGLGLRLIYFSYDVKMKEKGDIPEGYSVSREKKERFSLILESASTNQTSMYLCASSYIGQGDYEQYFGPGTRLTVT.

The chain joins TRBV5-4 to TRBJ1-1; D is unclear. The CDR3 consists of 13 residues. CDR1 SGHNT and CDR2 YYREEE come from the germline V gene (reference sequence). The V end was cut by 0 bases, the J end by 4 bases, with 7 bases between. As DNA, the CDR3 is TGTGCCAGCAGCTTGGGAGATGGCACTGAAGCTTTCTTT. Translated: CASSLGDGTEAFF.

V gene TRBV5-6 combines with J gene TRBJ2-2, with D perhaps TRBD1 (6 bases). This CDR3 is built from 19 residues. CDR1 SGHDT and CDR2 YYEEEE come from the germline V gene. V lost 0 bases to trimming and J lost 3 bases, with 21 bases between them. The CDR3 sequence is CASSLDRERMSLDTGELFF. CDR3 coding DNA: TGTGCCAGCAGCTTGGACAGGGAAAGAATGAGTTTAGACACCGGGGAGCTGTTTTTT. The full variable domain, completed using reference TRBV5-6 and TRBJ2-2, is DAGVTQSPTHLIKTRGQQVTLRCSPKSGHDTVSWYQQALGQGPQFIFQYYEEEERQRGNFPDRFSGHQFPNYSSELNVNALLLGDSALYLCASSLDRERMSLDTGELFFGEGSRLTVL.

This chain uses TRBV28 with TRBJ2-2; D remains unclear. The CDR3 consists of 14 residues. The germline V gene encodes CDR1 MDHEN and CDR2 SYDVKM. V lost 6 bases, J lost 1 base, and 9 bases lay in between. Written as DNA, the CDR3 is TGTGCCAGCAGATCATACCTGAACACCGGGGAGCTGTTTTTT. Its translation: CASRSYLNTGELFF. The full variable domain, rest sourced from reference TRBV28 and TRBJ2-2, is DVKVTQSSRYLVKRTGEKVFLECVQDMDHENMFWYRQDPGLGLRLIYFSYDVKMKEKGDIPEGYSVSREKKERFSLILESASTNQTSMYLCASRSYLNTGELFFGEGSRLTVL.

The CDR3 region is CASSFLFEAFF. CDR3 bases: TGTGCCAGCAGTTTCCTTTTTGAAGCTTTCTTT. The V gene is TRBV12-3 or TRBV12-4, the J gene TRBJ1-1, with D uncertain. This CDR3 spans 11 amino acids. V shed 3 bases and J shed 7 bases, with 6 bases lying between them.